These T cell receptor beta chains were read from a single sample in a study of cytomegalovirus exposure and HLA in healthy donors. Measured with immunoSEQ multiplex PCR; TCRdb has only the in-frame clones, and not every one. The sample includes more than 60,000 clones, around 68% of them seen just once. Sample: PBMCs. Source of these receptors: a man aged 35-49 years in good health and CMV-seropositive. Each CDR3 is given with its conserved first and last residue. Each record gives: D gene, clone size, J gene, V gene, CDR3 DNA, CDR3 protein. D genes are given only for firm matches. Clone size is given for some rows only: seen once, a few or many times, or a class if the clone is expanded.

>-|once|TRBJ2-7|TRBV30
TGTGCCTGGACACAGGGCGGCGAGCAGTACTTC
CAWTQGGEQYF
>-|-|TRBJ1-1|TRBV19
TGTGCCAGTAGTATACCGACAGGCGGCCCCAACACTGAAGCTTTCTTT
CASSIPTGGPNTEAFF
>-|-|TRBJ2-7|TRBV28
TGTGCCAGCAGTTTTTCCGACAACTCCTACGAGCAGTACTTC
CASSFSDNSYEQYF
>-|-|TRBJ2-7|TRBV28
TGTGCCTCGGTCACCGGCTCCTACGAGCAGTACTTC
CASVTGSYEQYF
>TRBD1|once|TRBJ1-3|TRBV29-1
TGCAGCGTGGGGGACAGGAGCTCTGGAAACACCATATATTTT
CSVGDRSSGNTIYF
>-|-|TRBJ2-5|TRBV9
TGTGCCAGCAGCGTAGGGAGGAGGGTTGAGACCCAGTACTTC
CASSVGRRVETQYF
>-|-|TRBJ1-1|TRBV7-9
TGTGCCAGCAGCTTAACGGGGAATAGGAACACTGAAGCTTTCTTT
CASSLTGNRNTEAFF
>-|-|TRBJ2-5|TRBV21-1
TGTGCCAGCAGCAAGCCGGGGAAATGGGAGACCCAGTACTTC
CASSKPGKWETQYF
>-|-|TRBJ1-4|TRBV5-8
TGTGCCAGCTCCCAGGGTAGAGAAAAACTGTTTTTT
CASSQGREKLFF
>TRBD1|-|TRBJ1-4|TRBV6-6
TGTGCCAGCAGTTACGAGGGGGCTGCTAATGAAAAACTGTTTTTT
CASSYEGAANEKLFF
>TRBD1|once|TRBJ2-7|TRBV29-1
TGCAGCGTTATCGGGACAGGGAGCTCCTACGAGCAGTACTTC
CSVIGTGSSYEQYF
>TRBD2|-|TRBJ2-1|TRBV29-1
TGCAGCGGGACTAGCGGGACGGGTGAGCAGTTCTTC
CSGTSGTGEQFF
>TRBD2|-|TRBJ2-5|TRBV7-2
TGTGCCAGCAGCTTAGGCGGGAGGCAGACCCAGTACTTC
CASSLGGRQTQYF
>-|-|TRBJ1-6|TRBV7-3
TGTGCCAGCAGCTTAATAACATATAATTCACCCCTCCACTTT
CASSLITYNSPLHF
>TRBD1|-|TRBJ2-1|TRBV30
TGTGCCTGGAGCGACTCCGGGACAGGGCTTTTTGAGCAGTTCTTC
CAWSDSGTGLFEQFF
>-|-|TRBJ2-5|TRBV7-2
TGTGCCAGCAGCTTAGCCCGGGAGACCCAGTACTTC
CASSLARETQYF
>TRBD2|-|TRBJ2-3|TRBV7-9
TGTGCCAGCAGCCCACATAGCGGGGGGGAAGATACGCAGTATTTT
CASSPHSGGEDTQYF
>-|-|TRBJ2-1|TRBV27
TGTGCCAGCAGTTTCAGGGCGGACCCGGACTACAATGAGCAGTTCTTC
CASSFRADPDYNEQFF
>TRBD2|-|TRBJ2-3|TRBV7-2
TGTGCCAGCAGCCCAACGGGAGGGCCAGATACGCAGTATTTT
CASSPTGGPDTQYF
>-|-|TRBJ2-1|TRBV7-3
TGTGCCAGCAGCCTTAATAATGAGCAGTTCTTC
CASSLNNEQFF
>TRBD1|-|TRBJ2-3|TRBV6-6
TGTGCCTCCTGGCGGGGACAGGGGCGTACAGATACGCAGTATTTT
CASWRGQGRTDTQYF
>-|-|TRBJ1-6|TRBV6-1
TGTGCCAGCAGCGAGCTGAGCTCCTATAATTCACCCCTCCACTTT
CASSELSSYNSPLHF
>TRBD1|-|TRBJ2-7|TRBV28
TGTGCCAGCACCGACAGGGTGTGCGAGCAGTACTTC
CASTDRVCEQYF
>-|once|TRBJ1-2|TRBV4-1
TGCGCCAGCAGCCAAGTACAGGGAACTGACTATGGCTACACCTTC
CASSQVQGTDYGYTF
>TRBD1|-|TRBJ2-5|TRBV25-1
TGTGCCAGCAGTGACACCGACAGGGAAGAGGAGACCCAGTACTTC
CASSDTDREEETQYF
>TRBD2|-|TRBJ2-7|TRBV11-3
TGTGCCAGCAGCTTAACCGGTGGACTAGCGGGGGCCCACGAGCAGTACTTC
CASSLTGGLAGAHEQYF
>-|-|TRBJ2-1|TRBV10-1
TGCGCCAGCAGTGAAGGCGGGTCGGACAATGAGCAGTTCTTC
CASSEGGSDNEQFF
>TRBD1|-|TRBJ2-7|TRBV2
TGTGCCAGCAGTGATGACAGGGCCTACGAGCAGTACTTC
CASSDDRAYEQYF